The present TCR beta chain was sequenced within a study of blood T cell repertoires in COVID-19. On the study more broadly: Sources were T cells, B-cell-depleted T cells, or PBMCs; the material itself was cDNA or gDNA.

Clones were sequenced by immunoSEQ multiplex PCR, and TCRdb holds only the in-frame ones, with some missing. The table records nearly 300,000 clones, approximately 90% of them present only once. A single count supports this clone. The J segment lost 4 bases and the V segment lost 5 bases, leaving 7 bases of the junction unmatched. There are 15 residues in the CDR3. Looked up from germline, CDR1 is SGHTA and CDR2 is FQGNSA. The chain combines TRBV7-2 with TRBJ1-2, with 10 bases fitting TRBD1. This TCR derives from a woman in her 30s who had recovered from COVID-19. The material sequenced was peripheral blood. Here the CDR3 DNA reads TGTGCCAGCAGCACCCGGGACAGGGGTAGCTATGGCTACACCTTC. It yields the protein CASSTRDRGSYGYTF. The variable domain in full, completed from reference TRBV7-2 and TRBJ1-2, reads GAGVSQSPSNKVTEKGKDVELRCDPISGHTALYWYRQSLGQGLEFLIYFQGNSAPDKSGLPSDRFSAERTGGSVSTLTIQRTQQEDSAVYLCASSTRDRGSYGYTFGSGTRLTVV.